This entry describes one T cell receptor (beta chain). Its matching antigen is unknown. Sequencing was performed with immunoSEQ multiplex PCR; in TCRdb, only in-frame clones are kept and a portion is missing. The sample contains approximately 27,000 clones, 75% to 90% of which appear only once. Repertoires were sampled repeatedly during chemoradiotherapy. The entry originates in a study of chemoradiotherapy in HPV16-positive cancers. Study details: A couple of HPV16-positive patients' cells yielded candidate HPV-specific clones and common motifs. Study conclusions and caveats: Candidate HPV-specific clones and E7-related TCR motifs grew in tumor during treatment. Functional assays defining HPV-specific T cells used only a couple of HPV16-positive patients.

Germline V gives CDR1 ENHRY, CDR2 SYGVKD. With V trimmed by 5 bases and J by 6 bases, 3 bases remained unmatched. The length of the CDR3 is 14 residues. The sequence was obtained from a human donor with HPV-associated anogenital cancer. Sequencing used blood, obtained from a patient who underwent chemoradiotherapy. This chain connects TRBV10-3 to TRBJ2-1, with 11 nucleotides matching TRBD2. The CDR3 nucleotides read TGTGCCATCAGTTCTAGCGGGGGGTCCAATGAGCAGTTCTTC. Translating it yields CAISSSGGSNEQFF.